This record covers a single T cell receptor beta chain. This sample was included in a study of blood T cell repertoires in COVID-19. Study context: Whether acute or convalescent, the COVID-19 samples came from the United States, Italy and Spain. PBMCs, B-cell-depleted T cells, or T cells were the source of the cDNA or gDNA that made up the material.

In the original workflow: Estimation of nucleated cell counts relied on the amplification of reference gene primers. Produced via immunoSEQ multiplex PCR; TCRdb's table is partial and in-frame only. V and J calls and clone size come straight from that table; D and trimming were deduced from the DNA. The sample lists roughly 110,000 clones, 85% occurring once. Specimen: peripheral blood. The sequence derives from a man aged 40-49 years with acute or convalescent COVID-19.

The CDR3 DNA reads TGTGCCAGCAGCCCGACAGGGAGAAACACCATATATTTT. Translation gives CASSPTGRNTIYF. This chain connects TRBV25-1 to TRBJ1-3; 7 positions agree with TRBD1. This CDR3 spans 13 amino acids. J gave up 5 bases and V 6 bases, and 4 bases lay outside the gene matches. Germline lookup yields CDR1 MGHDK and CDR2 SYGVNS. The variable domain in full, completed from reference TRBV25-1 and TRBJ1-3, reads EADIYQTPRYLVIGTGKKITLECSQTMGHDKMYWYQQDPGMELHLIHYSYGVNSTEKGDLSSESTVSRIRTEHFPLTLESARPSHTSQYLCASSPTGRNTIYFGEGSWLTVV.